The T cell receptor (beta chain) described here comes from a study of T cell changes during pregnancy in multiple sclerosis. Libraries were prepared by immunoSEQ multiplex PCR; TCRdb keeps only in-frame clonotypes and omits some of them. The sample consists of about 39,000 clones, about 94% of them appearing once. The ends were cut back, 7 bases at V and 5 bases at J, with 6 bases in the middle. CDR1 and CDR2 from the germline V gene are SNHLY and FYNNEI. The CDR3 is made up of 11 amino acids. The input for sequencing was CD4+ T cells from peripheral blood mononuclear cells, taken after pregnancy. The chain combines TRBV2 with TRBJ2-1; tentatively, D is TRBD2 (5 bases). This TCR was sampled from a female donor with multiple sclerosis, enrolled in a pregnancy study. The CDR3 sequence is CASMRDNEQFF. The CDR3 DNA reads as TGTGCCAGCATGCGGGACAATGAGCAGTTCTTC.